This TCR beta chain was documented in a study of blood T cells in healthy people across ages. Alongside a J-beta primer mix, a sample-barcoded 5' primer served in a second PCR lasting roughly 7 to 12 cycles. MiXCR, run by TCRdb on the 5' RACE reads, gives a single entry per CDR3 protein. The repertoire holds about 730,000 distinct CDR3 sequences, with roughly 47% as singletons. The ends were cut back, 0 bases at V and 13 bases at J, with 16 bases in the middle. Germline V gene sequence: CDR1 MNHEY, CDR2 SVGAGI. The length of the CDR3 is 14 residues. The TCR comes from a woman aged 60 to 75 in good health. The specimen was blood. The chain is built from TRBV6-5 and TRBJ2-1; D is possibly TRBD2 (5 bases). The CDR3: CASSYSGRAETQFF. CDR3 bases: TGTGCCAGCAGTTACTCTGGGCGGGCTGAGACCCAGTTCTTC.